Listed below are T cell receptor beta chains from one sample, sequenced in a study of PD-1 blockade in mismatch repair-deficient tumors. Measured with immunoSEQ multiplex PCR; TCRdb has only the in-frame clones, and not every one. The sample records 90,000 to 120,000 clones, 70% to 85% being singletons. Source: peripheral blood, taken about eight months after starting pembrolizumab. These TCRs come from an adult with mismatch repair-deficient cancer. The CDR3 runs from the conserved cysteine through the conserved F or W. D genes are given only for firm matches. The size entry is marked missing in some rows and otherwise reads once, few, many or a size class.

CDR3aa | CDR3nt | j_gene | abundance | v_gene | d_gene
CASSFVTSDNEQFF | TGTGCCAGCAGTTTTGTCACTAGCGATAATGAGCAGTTCTTC | TRBJ2-1 | NA | TRBV27 | TRBD2
CASSTTTGAHEQYF | TGTGCCAGCAGCACCACTACAGGGGCGCACGAGCAGTACTTC | TRBJ2-7 | NA | TRBV7-8 | TRBD1
CASSYSQGLASYEQYF | TGTGCCAGCAGTTACTCACAGGGACTAGCGAGCTACGAGCAGTACTTC | TRBJ2-7 | NA | TRBV6-5 | TRBD2
CASRIPGQGPDYGYTF | TGTGCCAGTAGGATACCGGGACAGGGACCCGATTATGGCTACACCTTC | TRBJ1-2 | NA | TRBV19 | TRBD1
CASSEIGAGEETQYF | TGCGCCAGCAGTGAGATCGGTGCGGGAGAAGAGACCCAGTACTTC | TRBJ2-5 | NA | TRBV10-2 | TRBD2
CASSLTGTAHYNEQFF | TGTGCCAGCAGCTTAACCGGGACTGCTCATTACAATGAGCAGTTCTTC | TRBJ2-1 | NA | TRBV7-2 | NA
CASSALGGAGTEAFF | TGTGCCAGCAGCGCGCTCGGGGGGGCGGGCACTGAAGCTTTCTTT | TRBJ1-1 | NA | TRBV6-5 | NA
CASSPTLGAGSSYNEQFF | TGTGCCAGTAGTCCCACCTTAGGTGCAGGCAGCTCCTACAATGAGCAGTTCTTC | TRBJ2-1 | NA | TRBV19 | NA
CASSFRGNTEAFF | TGTGCCAGCAGCTTTCGCGGAAACACTGAAGCTTTCTTT | TRBJ1-1 | NA | TRBV7-9 | NA
CSVAGGLAVNYEQYF | TGCAGCGTTGCCGGGGGACTAGCAGTTAATTACGAGCAGTACTTC | TRBJ2-7 | NA | TRBV29-1 | TRBD2
CASSPRTSGLGGELFF | TGTGCCAGCAGCCCTCGGACTAGCGGACTTGGGGGGGAGCTGTTTTTT | TRBJ2-2 | NA | TRBV7-3 | TRBD2
CASSIRGETQYF | TGTGCCAGCAGTATCAGGGGGGAGACCCAGTACTTC | TRBJ2-5 | NA | TRBV2 | TRBD1
CASTVLAANTGELFF | TGTGCCAGCACCGTACTAGCGGCGAACACCGGGGAGCTGTTTTTT | TRBJ2-2 | NA | TRBV2 | TRBD2
CASSPGRTSGRVDTQYF | TGTGCCAGCAGCCCAGGCCGGACTAGCGGGAGGGTAGATACGCAGTATTTT | TRBJ2-3 | NA | TRBV4-2 | TRBD2
CASSSPDRDPYGYTF | TGTGCCAGCAGCTCCCCGGACAGGGATCCCTATGGCTACACCTTC | TRBJ1-2 | NA | TRBV13 | TRBD1
CASSEQGGFGNTIYF | TGTGCCAGCAGTGAACAGGGAGGGTTTGGAAACACCATATATTTT | TRBJ1-3 | NA | TRBV6-1 | NA
CATSRAVNRGNTIYF | TGTGCCACCAGCAGAGCGGTAAACAGGGGAAACACCATATATTTT | TRBJ1-3 | NA | TRBV15 | NA
CASSLGWRRNNEQFF | TGTGCCAGCAGCTTAGGTTGGCGGAGGAACAATGAGCAGTTCTTC | TRBJ2-1 | NA | TRBV11-2 | NA
CASSDYPTDRDNEQFF | TGTGCCAGCAGCGATTACCCAACGGACAGGGACAATGAGCAGTTCTTC | TRBJ2-1 | NA | TRBV7-9 | TRBD1
CASSPGRGHNEQFF | TGTGCCAGCAGCCCGGGACGGGGTCACAATGAGCAGTTCTTC | TRBJ2-1 | NA | TRBV7-2 | NA
CASSLQGLQRSSEQYF | TGTGCCAGCAGCTTACAGGGTCTTCAGCGATCATCCGAGCAGTACTTC | TRBJ2-7 | NA | TRBV13 | NA
CASLTIQGEAFF | TGCGCCAGCCTTACCATACAGGGGGAAGCTTTCTTT | TRBJ1-1 | NA | TRBV5-1 | TRBD1
CASSSMGQGTTEAFF | TGTGCCAGCAGCTCGATGGGACAGGGAACCACTGAAGCTTTCTTT | TRBJ1-1 | NA | TRBV5-4 | TRBD1
CASSYSGPLGWETQYF | TGTGCCAGCAGTTACTCGGGACCCCTTGGGTGGGAGACCCAGTACTTC | TRBJ2-5 | once | TRBV6-5 | NA
CASGYLLGPSSGNTIYF | TGTGCTAGTGGTTACCTCCTGGGACCGAGCTCTGGAAACACCATATATTTT | TRBJ1-3 | NA | TRBV12-5 | NA
CASSQVGPSYEQYF | TGCGCCAGCAGCCAAGTAGGGCCCTCCTACGAGCAGTACTTC | TRBJ2-7 | NA | TRBV4-1 | NA
CSVDRVQPGELFF | TGCAGCGTGGACAGGGTCCAACCCGGGGAGCTGTTTTTT | TRBJ2-2 | NA | TRBV29-1 | TRBD1
CASTQPRFSNQPQHF | TGTGCCAGCACCCAGCCCAGGTTTAGCAATCAGCCCCAGCATTTT | TRBJ1-5 | NA | TRBV6-6 | NA
CAISGGQGNTEAFF | TGTGCCATCAGTGGCGGACAGGGGAACACTGAAGCTTTCTTT | TRBJ1-1 | NA | TRBV10-3 | TRBD1
CASSLAGGNEQYF | TGTGCCAGCAGCTTAGCGGGAGGGAACGAGCAGTACTTC | TRBJ2-7 | once | TRBV7-6 | TRBD2
CASSPPVGNTEAFF | TGTGCCAGCTCACCCCCGGTGGGGAACACTGAAGCTTTCTTT | TRBJ1-1 | NA | TRBV18 | NA
CASSGSGGGGNEQFF | TGTGCCAGCAGCGGGAGCGGGGGGGGCGGCAATGAGCAGTTCTTC | TRBJ2-1 | NA | TRBV7-2 | TRBD2
CASSQGGDLREVGNEQFF | TGTGCCAGCAGCCAAGGAGGGGATTTGCGGGAGGTCGGCAATGAGCAGTTCTTC | TRBJ2-1 | NA | TRBV14 | TRBD2
CASSIDRGLVQPQHF | TGTGCCAGTAGTATAGACAGGGGGCTGGTTCAGCCCCAGCATTTT | TRBJ1-5 | NA | TRBV19 | TRBD1
CASSVRDADQPQHF | TGTGCCAGTAGTGTCCGGGACGCGGATCAGCCCCAGCATTTT | TRBJ1-5 | NA | TRBV19 | NA
CASSFDGSYEQYF | TGTGCCAGCAGCTTTGACGGGTCCTACGAGCAGTACTTC | TRBJ2-7 | NA | TRBV7-9 | NA
CASSEGTGGKEYGYTF | TGTGCCAGCAGTGAAGGGACAGGGGGCAAAGAATATGGCTACACCTTC | TRBJ1-2 | NA | TRBV6-1 | TRBD1
CASSLGWGSSYEQYF | TGTGCCAGCAGCTTGGGATGGGGGAGCTCCTACGAGCAGTACTTC | TRBJ2-7 | NA | TRBV7-8 | NA
CAISEADRSTDTQYF | TGTGCCATCAGTGAGGCGGACAGAAGCACAGATACGCAGTATTTT | TRBJ2-3 | NA | TRBV10-3 | NA
CASSYSRTGTHASYTF | TGTGCCAGCAGTTACTCGAGGACCGGGACCCACGCCAGCTACACCTTC | TRBJ1-2 | NA | TRBV6-5 | NA
CASSSGTGGYGYTF | TGTGCCAGCAGCTCAGGGACAGGGGGTTATGGCTACACCTTC | TRBJ1-2 | NA | TRBV7-2 | TRBD1
CASSLAGVSYEQYF | TGTGCCAGCAGCCTCGCGGGGGTCTCCTACGAGCAGTACTTC | TRBJ2-7 | NA | TRBV7-3 | TRBD2
CAISQTDKNTEAFF | TGTGCCATCAGTCAGACAGATAAGAACACTGAAGCTTTCTTT | TRBJ1-1 | NA | TRBV10-3 | NA
CAWSVGGNTEAFF | TGTGCCTGGAGTGTTGGTGGGAACACTGAAGCTTTCTTT | TRBJ1-1 | NA | TRBV30 | NA
CASSQPSGTFPFF | TGCGCCAGCAGCCAACCCAGCGGTACCTTTCCGTTCTTC | TRBJ2-1 | NA | TRBV4-1 | NA
CASSSQRHYEQYF | TGTGCCAGCAGCTCCCAGCGGCATTACGAGCAGTACTTC | TRBJ2-7 | NA | TRBV7-2 | NA
CASSTRWRASTDTQYF | TGTGCCAGCTCAACCCGGTGGCGGGCTAGCACAGATACGCAGTATTTT | TRBJ2-3 | NA | TRBV18 | NA
CASSLAVNTGELFF | TGTGCCAGCAGCTTAGCCGTGAACACCGGGGAGCTGTTTTTT | TRBJ2-2 | NA | TRBV7-9 | NA
CASSQRNGYNEQFF | TGTGCCAGCAGTCAGCGGAACGGATACAATGAGCAGTTCTTC | TRBJ2-1 | NA | TRBV5-4 | NA
CASSRAGGPKDTQYF | TGCGCCAGCAGCCGAGCGGGAGGGCCTAAAGATACGCAGTATTTT | TRBJ2-3 | NA | TRBV5-1 | TRBD2
CASSLMGQGYEQYF | TGTGCCAGCAGCTTGATGGGACAGGGGTACGAGCAGTACTTC | TRBJ2-7 | NA | TRBV5-4 | TRBD1
CASGRSTTEAFF | TGTGCCAGCGGAAGATCCACCACTGAAGCTTTCTTT | TRBJ1-1 | NA | TRBV25-1 | NA
CASSPLRQVHYGYTF | TGTGCCAGCAGCCCACTCCGACAGGTGCACTATGGCTACACCTTC | TRBJ1-2 | few | TRBV27 | NA
CASSDDPGVGLSNEQFF | TGTGCCAGCAGTGATGACCCTGGGGTGGGACTATCCAATGAGCAGTTCTTC | TRBJ2-1 | NA | TRBV27 | TRBD2
CASSVASMNTEAFF | TGTGCCAGCAGCGTAGCTTCCATGAACACTGAAGCTTTCTTT | TRBJ1-1 | NA | TRBV9 | NA
CASSLSGETEAFF | TGTGCTAGCAGCTTATCGGGGGAGACTGAAGCTTTCTTT | TRBJ1-1 | NA | TRBV7-7 | NA
CATRGGEHTEAFF | TGTGCCACCCGGGGGGGGGAGCACACTGAAGCTTTCTTT | TRBJ1-1 | NA | TRBV6-6 | NA
CASSLDRQGLEPQHF | TGCGCCAGCAGCTTGGACAGACAGGGGTTGGAGCCCCAGCATTTT | TRBJ1-5 | NA | TRBV5-1 | TRBD1
CASSLVEDGYGYTF | TGTGCCAGCAGTTTAGTCGAGGACGGCTATGGCTACACCTTC | TRBJ1-2 | NA | TRBV28 | NA